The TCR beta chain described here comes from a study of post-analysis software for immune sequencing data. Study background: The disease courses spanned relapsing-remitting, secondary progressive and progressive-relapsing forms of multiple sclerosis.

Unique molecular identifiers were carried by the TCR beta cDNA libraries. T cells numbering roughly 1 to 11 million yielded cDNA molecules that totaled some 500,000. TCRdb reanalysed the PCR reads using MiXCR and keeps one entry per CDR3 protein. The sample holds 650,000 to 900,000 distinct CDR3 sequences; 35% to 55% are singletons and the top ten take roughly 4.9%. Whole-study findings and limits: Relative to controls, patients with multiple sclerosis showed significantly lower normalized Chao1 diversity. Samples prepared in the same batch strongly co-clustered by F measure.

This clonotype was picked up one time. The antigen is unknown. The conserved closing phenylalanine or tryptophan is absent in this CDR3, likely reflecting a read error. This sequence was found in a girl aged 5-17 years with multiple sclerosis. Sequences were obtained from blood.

The CDR3 region has the DNA TGCGCCAGCAGCGCTAGCGGGAGTATCTACGAGCAGTACAAC. Its protein is CASSASGSIYEQYN. The chain uses TRBV5-1 and TRBJ2-7, with 10 bases fitting TRBD2. Germline values: CDR1 SGHRS, CDR2 YFSETQ. This CDR3 has 14 residues. Trimming cost V 4 bases and J 3 bases; bases outside gene matches: 4.